This is a list of T cell receptor beta chains from one sample in a study of blood T cell repertoires in COVID-19. Only in-frame clones appear in the TCRdb table, and some are missing; sequencing was by immunoSEQ multiplex PCR. The sample lists 57,000 or so clones, approximately 84% occurring once. Sequenced material: peripheral blood. The receptors were sampled from a human donor in a cohort sampled during active COVID-19. The CDR3 runs from the conserved cysteine through the conserved F or W.

TRBV6-1 | CASSGKGGASGSHEQYF
TRBV27 | CASGGREQYF
TRBV6-5 | CASSYWGDPIVQAFF
TRBV11-2 | CASSLEGRETTSEQYF
TRBV9 | CASSVLGGRANEQFF
TRBV11-3 | CASSPDRGGEQYF
TRBV9 | CARVEEQYF
TRBV29-1 | CSAQLRSDTQYF
TRBV11-2 | CASSLEGRSLTSTDTQYF
TRBV20-1 | CSLPSPVGYTF
TRBV7-9 | CASSLGGGNTEAFF
TRBV4-1 | CASSQTGTSGYEQYF
TRBV9 | CASSVGLAGSYSYNEQFF
TRBV7-6 | CASSPGTSGSYEQYF
TRBV4-2 | CASSRTPTVGYTF
TRBV7-9 | CASSPHRGGYNEQFF
TRBV5-1 | CASSIRQGAYEQYF
TRBV19 | CASRRLAGDYEQYF
TRBV7-2 | CASSVGSGSAYEQYF
TRBV7-9 | CASSSADGDRVQETQYF
TRBV9 | CASSPTGLGGQETQYF
TRBV25-1 | CASSEYGTASYEQYF
TRBV10-3 | CAISGTGSYEQYF
TRBV10-2 | CATNRAGNYEQYF
TRBV30 | CAWKWQKVGLTYEQYF
TRBV28 | CASSLTPAWGPPYEQYF
TRBV2 | CASGSTRGEKLFF
TRBV11-2 | CASSRGQGDYEQYF
TRBV29-1 | CSVEGRVDGYTF
TRBV27 | CASTRLINNEQFF
TRBV30 | CAWSVGGATGELFF
TRBV7-3 | CASSLTRAGTGELFF
TRBV12-3/TRBV12-4 | CASSFIRATEAFF
TRBV6-5 | CASRRDRERNQPQHF
TRBV19 | CASSSGLLRGNQPQHF
TRBV29-1 | CSVARGTSLGEQFF
TRBV11-3 | CASRWGRAGDTQYF
TRBV7-2 | CASSLGSGTPLDEQFF
TRBV24-1 | CATSDWSGTRNTGELFF
TRBV11-2 | CASSLRPGWNYGYTF
TRBV5-4 | CASSPSLGASGRDEQFF
TRBV6-6 | CASRDSGTSGYNEQFF
TRBV6-4 | CASSDSPAGNINEQFF
TRBV7-9 | CASSPVSDRQASSYEQYF
TRBV28 | CASSPHIAGAYEQYF
TRBV30 | CAWRTPGTGISVTLHF
TRBV3-1/TRBV3-2 | CASSPGTSFADTQYF
TRBV27 | CASSLSSGVGYTF
TRBV6-5 | CASSYMGRSGNTIYF
TRBV7-9 | CASSPGQGGNTEAFF
TRBV5-4 | CASSLGRGARGNTIYF
TRBV4-2 | CASSQESYLYPEAFF
TRBV9 | CASSARLADYNEQFF
TRBV28 | CASSLRPRGDLSRYEQYF
TRBV6-5 | CASGRGVFGTGELFF
TRBV10-3 | CAISPRSNTEAFF
TRBV9 | CASSAQTRSSTGELFF